Listed below are T cell receptor beta chains from one sample, sequenced in a study of cytomegalovirus exposure and HLA in healthy donors. TCRdb's table, derived via immunoSEQ multiplex PCR, lists solely in-frame clones and lacks some. In the table there are about 160,000 clones, about 75% of which are singletons. The sequencing input was PBMCs. All receptors come from a female donor in good health and CMV-seronegative. CDR3s leave out the opening cysteine and the closing phenylalanine or tryptophan.

V gene: TRBV7-2
J gene: TRBJ1-1
CDR3 protein: ASSPSSEAF

V gene: TRBV29-1
J gene: TRBJ2-7
CDR3 protein: SVERDRGPPYEQY

V gene: TRBV5-1
J gene: TRBJ2-3
CDR3 protein: ASSLGVLAITDTQY

V gene: TRBV5-1
J gene: TRBJ2-1
CDR3 protein: ASSLVQGKYEQF

V gene: TRBV25-1
J gene: TRBJ2-5
CDR3 protein: ASSEAGAETQY

V gene: TRBV30
J gene: TRBJ1-2
CDR3 protein: AWSEAAVYGYT

V gene: TRBV7-2
J gene: TRBJ2-3
CDR3 protein: ASRRTSTDTQY

V gene: TRBV18
J gene: TRBJ2-2
CDR3 protein: ASSPVRRDPGELF

V gene: TRBV6-5
J gene: TRBJ2-3
CDR3 protein: ASRSGGTDTQY

V gene: TRBV18
J gene: TRBJ1-1
CDR3 protein: ASSPERANTEAF

V gene: TRBV6-1
J gene: TRBJ2-7
CDR3 protein: ASSEGLAYEQY

V gene: TRBV10-3
J gene: TRBJ2-7
CDR3 protein: AISEGDSPYEQY

V gene: TRBV9
J gene: TRBJ2-2
CDR3 protein: ASSVAGLAGGNTGELF